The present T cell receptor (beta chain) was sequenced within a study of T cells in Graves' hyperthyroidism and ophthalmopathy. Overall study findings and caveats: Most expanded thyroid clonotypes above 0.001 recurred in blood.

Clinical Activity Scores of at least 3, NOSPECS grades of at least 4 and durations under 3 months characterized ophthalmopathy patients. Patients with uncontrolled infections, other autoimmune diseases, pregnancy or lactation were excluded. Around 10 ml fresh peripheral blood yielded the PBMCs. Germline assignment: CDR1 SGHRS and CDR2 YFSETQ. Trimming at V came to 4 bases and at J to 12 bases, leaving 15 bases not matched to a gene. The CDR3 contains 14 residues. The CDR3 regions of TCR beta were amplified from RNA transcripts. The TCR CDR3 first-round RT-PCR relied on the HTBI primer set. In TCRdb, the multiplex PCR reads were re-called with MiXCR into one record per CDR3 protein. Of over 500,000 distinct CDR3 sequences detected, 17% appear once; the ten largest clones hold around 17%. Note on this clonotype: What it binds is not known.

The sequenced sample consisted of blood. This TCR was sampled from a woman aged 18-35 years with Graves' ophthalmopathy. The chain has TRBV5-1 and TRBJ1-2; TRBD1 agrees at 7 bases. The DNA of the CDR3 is TGCGCCAGCAGCCGAACACCGGGACAGATCTTTGACACCTTC. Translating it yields CASSRTPGQIFDTF. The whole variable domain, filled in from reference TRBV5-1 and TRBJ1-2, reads KAGVTQTPRYLIKTRGQQVTLSCSPISGHRSVSWYQQTPGQGLQFLFEYFSETQRNKGNFPGRFSGRQFSNSRSEMNVSTLELGDSALYLCASSRTPGQIFDTFGSGTRLTVV.